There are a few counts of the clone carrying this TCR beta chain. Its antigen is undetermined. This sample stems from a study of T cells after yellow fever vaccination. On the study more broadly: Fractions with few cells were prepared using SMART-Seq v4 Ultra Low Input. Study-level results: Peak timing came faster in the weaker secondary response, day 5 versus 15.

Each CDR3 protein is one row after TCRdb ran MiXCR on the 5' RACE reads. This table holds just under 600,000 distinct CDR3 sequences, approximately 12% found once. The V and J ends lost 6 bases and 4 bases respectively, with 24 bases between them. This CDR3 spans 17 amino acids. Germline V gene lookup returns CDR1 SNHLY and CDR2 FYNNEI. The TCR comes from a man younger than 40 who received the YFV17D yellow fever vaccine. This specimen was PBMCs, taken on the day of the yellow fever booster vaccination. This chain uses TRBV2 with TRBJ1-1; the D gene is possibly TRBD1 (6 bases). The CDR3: CASREEGFGQKITEAFF. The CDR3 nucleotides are TGTGCCAGCAGGGAGGAGGGATTCGGACAGAAAATCACTGAAGCTTTCTTT.